This paragraph covers one TCR beta chain sequence. Its antigen is still unknown. Under the authors' procedure: A productive frequency of 2.59 x 10-5 was the lowest detectable. Produced via immunoSEQ multiplex PCR; TCRdb's table is partial and in-frame only. That table supplies the V and J calls and clone size; D and trimming were determined from the DNA. This table has tens of thousands of clones, about 80% appearing once. These data belong to a study of STAT5B mutations in CD4+ large granular lymphocyte leukemia. Across the whole study: The CDR3 'QG' motif was associated with a particular HLA allele among healthy donors.

Findings and limits, study-wide: The CD4+ versus CD8+ T-LGLL clonality difference may reflect limited sample size. Top patient clones used TRBV06 genes more often: 8/27 versus 2/35 in controls.

Germline V gene data show CDR1 as MNHEY and CDR2 as SVGAGI. V lost 8 bases to trimming and J lost 9 bases; unmatched junction nucleotides: 14. The length of the CDR3 is 14 residues. V usage is TRBV6-5 and J usage is TRBJ2-7, with 9 bases that match TRBD1. This receptor was taken from a human donor in good health. Material: CD4+ T cells from blood buffy coats. The CDR3 protein is CASYGTGSVQRQYF. The CDR3 bases are TGTGCCAGCTATGGGACAGGGAGTGTACAAAGGCAGTACTTC.